This entry describes one T cell receptor (beta chain). The length of the CDR3 is 14 residues. V lost 6 bases and J 0 bases, leaving 13 bases between the germline ends. Germline lookup yields CDR1 DFQATT and CDR2 SNEGSKA (reference sequence). This sample was taken from a study of T cells after yellow fever vaccination. TCRdb analysed the 5' RACE reads with MiXCR anew, one entry per CDR3 protein. The sample holds a few hundred thousand distinct CDR3 sequences; 7.5% to 9% are singletons and the top ten take approximately 3.3%. This sequence was found in a man younger than 35 who received the YFV17D yellow fever vaccine. The chain employs TRBV20-1 and TRBJ2-3; no reliable D call. Sequenced material: CD4+ T cells sorted from PBMCs, taken 5 days after the yellow fever booster vaccination. CDR3 DNA: TGCAGTGCGGGAATACGGGTCAGCACAGATACGCAGTATTTT. Translated, it gives CSAGIRVSTDTQYF.